This TCR beta chain was captured by sequencing in a study of T cell repertoires in cytomegalovirus infection. Study at large: Both CMV infection and a matching HLA type were indicated by public TCR beta signatures. Study-wide results and caveats: Individuals carrying CMV plus the relevant HLA were identified by cumulative frequency of public TCR beta families. Ex vivo, HLA-C-restricted CMV-specific TCR beta clonotypes prevailed over the rest of the response.

V was shortened by 5 bases and J by 5 bases, with 15 bases between the two germline ends. The CDR3 runs to 14 residues. CDR1 is SQVTM and CDR2 is ANQGSEA in the germline V gene. This clonotype was observed many times. Its antigen is not identified. TCRdb reprocessed the reads with MiXCR, giving one entry per CDR3 protein. The sample holds 480,000 or so distinct CDR3 sequences; approximately 10% are singletons and the top ten take roughly 10%. The chain has TRBV29-1 and TRBJ1-4; perhaps TRBD1 as D (6 bases). Input material: PBMCs. The TCR was taken from a human donor in good health (CMV status not recorded). Some clones in this sample may be carry-over from other donors' samples. This CDR3 is CSVRSGTINEKLFF. CDR3 nucleotides: TGCAGCGTTAGATCCGGGACAATCAATGAAAAACTGTTTTTT. The complete variable domain, with remaining parts taken from reference TRBV29-1 and TRBJ1-4, reads SAVISQKPSRDICQRGTSLTIQCQVDSQVTMMFWYRQQPGQSLTLIATANQGSEATYESGFVIDKFPISRPNLTFSTLTVSNMSPEDSSIYLCSVRSGTINEKLFFGSGTQLSVL.